These 27 T cell receptor beta chains were sequenced from one sample in a study of cytomegalovirus exposure and HLA in healthy donors. Libraries were prepared by immunoSEQ multiplex PCR; TCRdb keeps only in-frame clonotypes and omits some of them. Here the sample spans approximately 160,000 clones, about nine tenths being singletons. The sample taken for sequencing was PBMCs. These receptors all stem from a woman aged 18 to 35 in good health and CMV-seropositive.

The V call is TRBV7-2, the J call TRBJ2-3; TRBD2 is a possible D gene (6 bases). With 6 bases removed from V and 0 bases from J, the gap between germline ends came to 13 bases. The germline V gene has CDR1 SGHTA and CDR2 FQGNSA. The CDR3 is 15 amino acids. DNA of the CDR3: TGTGCCAGCAGTCGTAGCGGAAAAAGCACAGATACGCAGTATTTT. Translating it yields CASSRSGKSTDTQYF.

The V and J genes are TRBV19 and TRBJ1-3; D gene uncertain. This CDR3 spans 13 amino acids. In germline, CDR1 is LNHDA, CDR2 SQIVND (reference sequence). V lost 6 bases and J lost 0, with 6 bases in between. CDR3 amino acids: CASRFSSGNTIYF. DNA of the CDR3: TGTGCCAGTAGGTTCAGCTCTGGAAACACCATATATTTT. The full variable domain, completed using reference TRBV19 and TRBJ1-3, is DGGITQSPKYLFRKEGQNVTLSCEQNLNHDAMYWYRQDPGQGLRLIYYSQIVNDFQKGDIAEGYSVSREKKESFPLTVTSAQKNPTAFYLCASRFSSGNTIYFGEGSWLTVV.

The chain recombines TRBV5-3 with TRBJ2-3; 9 bases are shared with TRBD1. TRBV5-3 falls under the ORF class, with uncertain function. V gave up 4 bases and J gave up 0 bases; unmatched junction bases: 6. The CDR3 loop spans 16 amino acids. In DNA form, the CDR3 reads TGTGCCAGAAGCATGGGGGACAGGGCTAGCACAGATACGCAGTATTTT. It yields the protein CARSMGDRASTDTQYF.

The chain employs TRBV10-3 and TRBJ2-1, with 10 nucleotides matching TRBD2. From germline, CDR1 is ENHRY and CDR2 SYGVKD. The CDR3 spans 17 residues. Trimming took 6 bases from V and 7 from J; bases not matched to a gene: 15. CDR3 amino acids: CAISLQASGGGRNEQFF. The CDR3 region has the DNA TGTGCCATCAGCCTACAGGCTAGCGGGGGCGGGCGGAATGAGCAGTTCTTC.

This clone has just one count. The chain uses TRBV29-1 and TRBJ2-5; D might be TRBD2 (6 bases). CDR1 and CDR2 from the germline V gene are SQVTM and ANQGSEA. The CDR3 is 14 amino acids. V lost 6 bases and J lost 5, with 19 bases in between. Written as DNA, the CDR3 is TGCAGCGTACGTCAAGCGGGTGCTACGGAGACCCAGTACTTC. Amino acid sequence: CSVRQAGATETQYF.

The J gene is TRBJ2-3, the V gene TRBV7-6, with TRBD2 identical over 8 bases. V lost 8 bases to trimming and J lost 6 bases; unmatched junction nucleotides: 7. Germline assignment: CDR1 SGHVS and CDR2 FNYEAQ. The CDR3 is made up of 13 amino acids. The CDR3 loop reads CASSAGVSDTQYF. The CDR3 DNA reads TGTGCCAGCTCAGCGGGAGTATCTGATACGCAGTATTTT.

The V gene is TRBV28, the J gene TRBJ2-5; 8 bases are a match to TRBD1. This CDR3 has 19 residues. V was clipped by 3 bases and J by 3 bases; unmatched bases: 18. CDR1 and CDR2 from the germline V gene are MDHEN and SYDVKM. Here the CDR3 DNA reads TGTGCCAGCAGTTTTCCCCCATGGCCAGGGGGCAGGTTTGAAGAGACCCAGTACTTC. Its translation: CASSFPPWPGGRFEETQYF.

The chain has TRBV4-1 and TRBJ1-1; maybe TRBD1 (6 bases). The V and J ends lost 1 base and 1 base respectively, with 13 bases between them. Germline V lookup: CDR1 MGHRA, CDR2 YSYEKL. The CDR3 loop spans 16 amino acids. In DNA form, the CDR3 reads TGCGCCAGCAGCCAAGCCCTGACAGGAGGGAACACTGAAGCTTTCTTT. Translated: CASSQALTGGNTEAFF.

The chain links TRBV11-3 to TRBJ2-5; possibly TRBD1 for D (5 bases). There are 13 residues in the CDR3. The V gene lost 5 bases and the J gene lost 5 bases, with 12 bases spanning the gap. The germline V gene encodes CDR1 SGHNT and CDR2 YENEEA. The CDR3 protein is CASSPRVSETQYF. CDR3 DNA sequence: TGTGCCAGCAGCCCCAGGGTGTCGGAGACCCAGTACTTC. Supplemented by reference TRBV11-3 and TRBJ2-5, the full variable domain reads EAGVVQSPRYKIIEKKQPVAFWCNPISGHNTLYWYLQNLGQGPELLIRYENEEAVDDSQLPKDRFSAERLKGVDSTLKIQPAELGDSAVYLCASSPRVSETQYFGPGTRLLVL.

The chain combines TRBV11-3 with TRBJ2-7; D unclear. The germline V gene encodes CDR1 SGHNT and CDR2 YENEEA. The CDR3 contains 13 residues. The germline V and J ends were trimmed by 4 bases and 2 bases, with 9 bases remaining between them. The CDR3 nucleotides are TGTGCCAGCAGCTCAACCGCGGCCTACGAGCAGTACTTC. Translated, it gives CASSSTAAYEQYF.

V usage is TRBV9 and J usage is TRBJ2-3; the D gene is possibly TRBD2 (5 bases). Trimming left V 1 base short and J 3 bases short, with 9 bases between. CDR3 length: 14 amino acids. CDR1 is SGDLS and CDR2 is YYNGEE in the germline V gene. The DNA for the CDR3 is TGTGCCAGCAGCGTACGAGGGATAACAGATACGCAGTATTTT. Its translation is CASSVRGITDTQYF.

The chain employs TRBV5-1 and TRBJ1-1; tentative D call: TRBD1 (6 bases). This CDR3 is 15 amino acids long. V lost 1 base and J lost 3, with 13 bases in between. The germline CDR1 and CDR2 sequences are SGHRS and YFSETQ. CDR3 loop: CASSLTPGEDTEAFF. The CDR3, as DNA: TGCGCCAGCAGCTTGACCCCAGGGGAAGACACTGAAGCTTTCTTT.

V and J are TRBV20-1 and TRBJ2-3; D is possibly TRBD2 (5 bases). Germline V gene sequence: CDR1 DFQATT, CDR2 SNEGSKA (reference sequence). The CDR3 covers 11 residues. Here the CDR3 reads CTVRGTDTQYF. The CDR3 DNA reads TGCACCGTGAGGGGCACAGATACGCAGTATTTT.

The gene calls are TRBV6-5 and TRBJ1-2, with no clear D. Trimming cost V 6 bases and J 6 bases, with 11 bases left between them. CDR3 length: 12 amino acids. CDR1 and CDR2 from the germline V gene are MNHEY and SVGAGI. CDR3 DNA sequence: TGTGCCAGCAGCTCCCTGGCAGATGGCTACACCTTC. Amino acids: CASSSLADGYTF.

This clone was seen only once. The genes are TRBV4-1 and TRBJ2-7, with D perhaps TRBD2 (5 bases). V lost 1 base to trimming and J lost 5 bases, with 12 bases between them. Germline lookup yields CDR1 MGHRA and CDR2 YSYEKL. This CDR3 has 14 residues. The CDR3 sequence: CASSQGVRENEQYF. CDR3 nucleotides: TGCGCCAGCAGCCAAGGGGTTAGGGAGAACGAGCAGTACTTC.

The chain combines TRBV7-9 with TRBJ2-1; 14 bases align to TRBD2. The germline V gene has CDR1 SEHNR and CDR2 FQNEAQ (reference sequence). The V and J ends lost 3 bases and 6 bases, in that order; junction bases with no gene match: 4. The CDR3 loop spans 16 amino acids. DNA of the CDR3: TGTGCCAGCAGCTTCGGACTAGCGGGAGGCAGCAATGAGCAGTTCTTC. Amino acid sequence: CASSFGLAGGSNEQFF.

Only one count was recorded for this clone. J is TRBJ2-2 and V is TRBV27, with a tentative D call TRBD2 (5 bases). The CDR3 sequence is 13 residues long. CDR1 and CDR2 (germline): MNHEY, SMNVEV (reference sequence). The V end lost 3 bases, the J end lost 5 bases, and 7 bases lay between the germline ends. DNA for the CDR3: TGTGCCAGCAGTTTTCGGGGAACCGGGGAGCTGTTTTTT. Its protein is CASSFRGTGELFF.

The chain links TRBV9 to TRBJ2-7; 7 nucleotides match TRBD2. The CDR3 runs 15 residues. Germline lookup yields CDR1 SGDLS and CDR2 YYNGEE. V was clipped by 0 bases and J by 0 bases; unmatched bases: 3. The CDR3 sequence: CASSVAGTTSYEQYF. The CDR3 bases are TGTGCCAGCAGCGTAGCCGGGACTACCTCCTACGAGCAGTACTTC.

The V and J genes are TRBV6-5 and TRBJ2-5; D is possibly TRBD1 (5 bases). The CDR3 is 15 amino acids. The germline V gene has CDR1 MNHEY and CDR2 SVGAGI. Trimming took off 4 bases at V and 4 bases at J, with 16 bases between the two ends. The DNA for the CDR3 is TGTGCCAGCAGTTTCAACAGGATGTTAGGAGAGACCCAGTACTTC. It encodes CASSFNRMLGETQYF.

The rearrangement uses TRBV9 and TRBJ2-3; 7 nucleotides line up with TRBD2. There are 15 residues in the CDR3. After removal of 0 bases from V and 3 bases from J, the junction contained 4 bases not matched to a gene. The germline V gene has CDR1 SGDLS and CDR2 YYNGEE. The CDR3 reads CASSVGWTSTDTQYF. As DNA, the CDR3 is TGTGCCAGCAGCGTAGGATGGACTAGTACAGATACGCAGTATTTT.

Here the CDR3 reads CASGVQGSYGYTF. The CDR3 DNA reads as TGTGCCAGCGGAGTACAGGGTTCCTATGGCTACACCTTC. J is TRBJ1-2 and V is TRBV27, with a tentative D call TRBD1 (6 bases). Trimming stripped 8 bases from V and 4 bases from J, with 14 bases between. Germline assignment: CDR1 MNHEY and CDR2 SMNVEV (reference sequence). The CDR3 runs to 13 residues.

Comment on this clone: One base away lies a much larger clone, so this may be a sequencing read error. The genes are TRBV15 and TRBJ2-1; D call uncertain. Trimming left V 7 bases short and J 6 bases short, with 10 bases between. The CDR3 is 12 amino acids. CDR1 LNHNV and CDR2 YYDKDF come from the germline V gene (reference sequence). In DNA form, the CDR3 reads TGTGCCACCAACATAGACCGCAATGAGCAGTTCTTC. Residues: CATNIDRNEQFF.

This rearrangement joins TRBV7-9 to TRBJ2-7; 8 bases are a match to TRBD1. Germline CDR1 and CDR2: SEHNR and FQNEAQ (reference sequence). The CDR3 has 18 residues. The ends lost 5 bases at V and 7 bases at J; junction bases unmatched: 22. CDR3 nucleotides: TGTGCCAGCAGCCCAGGGGGCGATGTCGGGACGGTCCGTATGGAGCAGTACTTC. Amino acid sequence: CASSPGGDVGTVRMEQYF.

V gene TRBV10-3 combines with J gene TRBJ1-2; 8 nucleotides line up with TRBD1. CDR1 and CDR2 (germline): ENHRY, SYGVKD. This CDR3 contains 13 residues. V was clipped by 4 bases and J by 4 bases; unmatched bases: 2. Here the CDR3 reads CAISAQGAYGYTF. CDR3 coding DNA: TGTGCCATCAGTGCCCAGGGGGCCTATGGCTACACCTTC.

CDR3 bases: TGTGCCAGCAGTTACGGAGGACTAGCATACTACGAGCAGTACTTC. It translates to CASSYGGLAYYEQYF. The rearrangement uses TRBV6-6 and TRBJ2-7, with TRBD2 matching 8 bases. Losses at the gene ends were 2 bases for V and 3 bases for J; bases not matched to a gene: 6. CDR1 and CDR2 from the germline V gene are MNHNY and SVGAGI (reference sequence). The CDR3 consists of 15 residues.

V gene TRBV9 combines with J gene TRBJ1-2; D may be TRBD1 (6 bases). The CDR3 is 12 residues long. Germline CDR1 is SGDLS and CDR2 is YYNGEE. Trimming stripped 4 bases from V and 4 bases from J, with 8 bases between. In DNA, the CDR3 is TGTGCCAGCAGCATGGACAGCTATGGCTACACCTTC. It specifies CASSMDSYGYTF.

This chain uses TRBV7-2 with TRBJ1-1; the match to TRBD1 covers 8 bases. J was trimmed by 5 bases and V by 5 bases; bases with no gene match: 7. Germline loops: CDR1 SGHTA, CDR2 FQGNSA. The CDR3 is 14 residues long. The CDR3 loop reads CASSPRTGLTEAFF. The CDR3 nucleotides read TGTGCCAGCAGCCCTCGGACAGGGCTTACTGAAGCTTTCTTT.